This T cell receptor beta chain was sequenced during a study of T-cell reconstitution after alpha-beta-depleted transplantation in children. Overall study findings and caveats: Expanded clones from the graft, numbering several hundred, reportedly supplied alpha-beta T cells about two months after transplant.

In germline, CDR1 is LNHNV, CDR2 YYDKDF (reference sequence). Trimming removed 0 bases from V and 4 bases from J, with 10 bases in between. The CDR3 runs to 15 residues. This clonotype was seen only a few times. Its antigen is still unknown. It was with unique molecular identifiers that the TCRbeta library was prepared. TCRdb called the PCR reads again in MiXCR, with one record for every CDR3 protein. There are just under 350,000 distinct CDR3 sequences in the sample; 15% to 20% occur only once, and about 41% lies in the top ten. The TCR comes from a male patient between 2 and 10 years old who had a stem cell transplant for acute lymphoblastic leukemia, so the T cells may come from the graft donor. The genes are TRBV15 and TRBJ2-1; D remains unclear. The starting material was PBMCs, mostly from graft donor cells, obtained 360 days after TCRalphabeta/CD19-depleted stem cell transplant. CDR3 coding DNA: TGTGCCACCAGCAGAGATTTAGACGGATACAATGAGCAGTTCTTC. It translates to CATSRDLDGYNEQFF. The full variable domain, its missing parts supplied by reference TRBV15 and TRBJ2-1, is DAMVIQNPRYQVTQFGKPVTLSCSQTLNHNVMYWYQQKSSQAPKLLFHYYDKDFNNEADTPDNFQSRRPNTSFCFLDIRSPGLGDTAMYLCATSRDLDGYNEQFFGPGTRLTVL.